One T cell receptor (beta chain) is described in this entry. Its antigen is unidentified. Then a second PCR, running roughly 7 to 11 cycles, was carried out with a sample-barcoded 5' primer and a J-beta primer mix. Per sample, CDR3-containing paired-end reads numbered at least 2.5 million. TCRdb ran MiXCR on the 5' RACE reads and lists one entry per CDR3 protein. This table has 650,000 to 1,000,000 distinct CDR3 sequences, roughly 40% appearing once. This sample was taken from a study of blood T cells in healthy people across ages. Broader study findings: Diversity estimates drawn from one million T cells were deemed underestimates. Greater diversity and more naive CD4+ cells were seen in long-lived donors than in aged donors. Donor CMV status, an unknown factor, possibly confounded changes in expanded clonotypes.

With V trimmed by 4 bases and J by 9 bases, 10 bases remained unmatched. This CDR3 contains 14 residues. Germline V gives CDR1 SGHDT, CDR2 YYEEEE. The receptor comes from a man younger than 35 in good health. The gene calls are TRBV5-6 and TRBJ1-5; 7 bases align to TRBD1. Source material: blood. CDR3 in DNA: TGTGCCAGCAGCCTAGACAGGGACCCCGGGCCCCAGCATTTT. Translated: CASSLDRDPGPQHF.